The sequence of this T cell receptor (beta chain) was determined in a study of blood T cell repertoires in COVID-19. Across the study: Collection of acute and convalescent COVID-19 samples took place in the United States, Italy and Spain. Sample material is recorded as cDNA or gDNA derived from T cells, B-cell-depleted T cells, or PBMCs.

Methods used by the authors: Estimation of nucleated cell counts relied on the amplification of reference gene primers. This table comes from immunoSEQ multiplex PCR, and its TCRdb copy is limited to in-frame clones, with some not included. The D gene and trimming were derived from the DNA, and the V and J assignments and clone size from that table. The table has 300,000 to 400,000 clones, around nine tenths seen once; the top ten hold around 2.9%. Looked up from germline, CDR1 is SGHNT and CDR2 is YYREEE (reference sequence). The CDR3 is 17 amino acids. V was pared by 4 bases and J by 7 bases, with 17 bases of the junction left unmatched.

This clonotype was sampled from a human donor in a cohort sampled during active COVID-19. Sequences were obtained from peripheral blood. The genes are TRBV5-4 and TRBJ2-1; TRBD2 matches 7 bases. This CDR3 is CASSAGASDPGLNEQFF. Here the CDR3 DNA reads TGTGCCAGCAGCGCGGGAGCTAGCGATCCAGGACTGAATGAGCAGTTCTTC. Full variable domain (remainder filled in from reference TRBV5-4 and TRBJ2-1): ETGVTQSPTHLIKTRGQQVTLRCSSQSGHNTVSWYQQALGQGPQFIFQYYREEENGRGNFPPRFSGLQFPNYSSELNVNALELDDSALYLCASSAGASDPGLNEQFFGPGTRLTVL.